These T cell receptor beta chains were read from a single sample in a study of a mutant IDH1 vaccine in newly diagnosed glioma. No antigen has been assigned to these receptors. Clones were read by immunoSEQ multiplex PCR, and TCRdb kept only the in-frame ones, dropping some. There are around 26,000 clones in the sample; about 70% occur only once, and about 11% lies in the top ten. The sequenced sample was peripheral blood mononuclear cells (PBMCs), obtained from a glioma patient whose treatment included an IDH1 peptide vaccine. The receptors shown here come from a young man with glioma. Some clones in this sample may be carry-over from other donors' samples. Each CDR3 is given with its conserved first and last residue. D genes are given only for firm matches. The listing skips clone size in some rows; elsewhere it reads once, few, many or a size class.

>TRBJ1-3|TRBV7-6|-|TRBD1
TGTGCCAGCAGCGGGAGACAGGGGCCTGGAAACACCATATATTTT
CASSGRQGPGNTIYF
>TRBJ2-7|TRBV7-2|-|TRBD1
TGTGCCAGCAGCAGGACAGGGGCCTCCTACGAGCAGTACTTC
CASSRTGASYEQYF
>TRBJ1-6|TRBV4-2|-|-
TGTGCCAGCAGCCAGGGGGCCTACAGGGATAGCTCCTATAATTCACCCCTCCACTTT
CASSQGAYRDSSYNSPLHF
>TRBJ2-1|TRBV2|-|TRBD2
TGTGCCAGCAGCTCTGCGGGGGGCCGGTCATATGAGCAGTTCTTC
CASSSAGGRSYEQFF
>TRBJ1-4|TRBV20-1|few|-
TGCAGTGCCCTTCGGGCTGAAAAACTGTTTTTT
CSALRAEKLFF
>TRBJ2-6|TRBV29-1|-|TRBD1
TGCAGCCGCCTAGACAGGGGACTCTCTGGGGCCAACGTCCTGACTTTC
CSRLDRGLSGANVLTF
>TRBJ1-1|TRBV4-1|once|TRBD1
TGCGCCAGCAGCCACGGGACAGGGAACACTGAAGCTTTCTTT
CASSHGTGNTEAFF
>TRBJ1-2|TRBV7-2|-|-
TGTGCCAGCAGCCTGCACTTCGGACTGATTTACACCTTC
CASSLHFGLIYTF
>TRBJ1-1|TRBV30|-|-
TGTGCCTGGAGTGTTGGGGAGAACACTGAAGCTTTCTTT
CAWSVGENTEAFF
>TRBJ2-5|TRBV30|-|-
TGTGCCTGGAGTGTACGAGCGGAGGAGACCCAGTACTTC
CAWSVRAEETQYF
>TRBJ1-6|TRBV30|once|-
TGTGCCTGCACGGGACTGCAGTATTCACCCCTCCACTTT
CACTGLQYSPLHF
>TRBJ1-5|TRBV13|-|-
TGTGCCAGCAGCTTAGGCCTTTCGGGGAACAATCAGCCCCAGCATTTT
CASSLGLSGNNQPQHF
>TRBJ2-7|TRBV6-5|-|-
TGTGCCAGCAGTTACGGGCAGGGTCCTCTTTACGAGCAGTACTTC
CASSYGQGPLYEQYF
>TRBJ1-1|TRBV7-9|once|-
TGTGCCAGCAGCTCAGGAAATCTTATGAACACTGAAGCTTTCTTT
CASSSGNLMNTEAFF
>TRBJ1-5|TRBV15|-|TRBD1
TGTGCCACCAGCAGGGACAGGGGGTATAGCAATCAGCCCCAGCATTTT
CATSRDRGYSNQPQHF
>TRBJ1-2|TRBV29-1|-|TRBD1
TGCAGCGTACCCGACAGGGAGATGGCTAACTATGGCTACACCTTC
CSVPDREMANYGYTF
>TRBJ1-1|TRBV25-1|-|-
TGTGCCAGCAGACTCGGACACCTGGAAGCTTTCTTT
CASRLGHLEAFF
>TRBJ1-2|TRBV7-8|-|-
TGTGCCAGCAGCCCTCTGACGGGTTTTAACTATGGCTACACCTTC
CASSPLTGFNYGYTF
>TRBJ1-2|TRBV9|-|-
TGTGCCAGCAGCCCCCAGTTAACAGGAAACTATGGCTACACCTTC
CASSPQLTGNYGYTF
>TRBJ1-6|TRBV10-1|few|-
TGCGCCAGCAGTGAGCCTAATCCAGGATTCGCCTATAATTCACCCCTCCACTTT
CASSEPNPGFAYNSPLHF
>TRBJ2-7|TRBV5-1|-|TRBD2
TGCGCCAGCAGCTTCACTAGCGGGGGGATCAACGAGCAGTACTTC
CASSFTSGGINEQYF
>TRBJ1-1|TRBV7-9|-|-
TGTGCCAGCAGCGCAGGACGGGCGAACACTGAAGCTTTCTTT
CASSAGRANTEAFF
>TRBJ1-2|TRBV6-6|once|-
TGTGCCAGCAGTTACCGGTCAGGCGGCTATGGCTACACCTTC
CASSYRSGGYGYTF
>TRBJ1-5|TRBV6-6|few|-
TGTGCCAGCATCCTAACGGGTAAATTGAGCAATCAGCCCCAGCATTTT
CASILTGKLSNQPQHF
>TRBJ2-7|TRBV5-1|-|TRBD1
TGCGCCAGCAGCTCCCACGGACAGGGGGCAGCCTACGAGCAGTACTTC
CASSSHGQGAAYEQYF
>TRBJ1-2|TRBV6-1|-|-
TGTGCCAGCAGTGAAGGAGGCGCGTATGGCTACACCTTC
CASSEGGAYGYTF
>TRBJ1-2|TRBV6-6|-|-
TGTGCCAGCAGTTACCCTAGGCTGGCCAAATACTATGGCTACACCTTC
CASSYPRLAKYYGYTF
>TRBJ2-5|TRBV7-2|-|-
TGTGCCAGCAGCTTCCTTGCCCAAGAGACCCAGTACTTC
CASSFLAQETQYF
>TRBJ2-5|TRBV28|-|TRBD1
TGTGCCAGCAGTTCACCCCGTGGGACAGGGCAAGAGACCCAGTACTTC
CASSSPRGTGQETQYF
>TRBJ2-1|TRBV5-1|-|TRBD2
TGCGCCAGCAGCTTTTGGACTAGATTTTTGAATGAGCAGTTCTTC
CASSFWTRFLNEQFF
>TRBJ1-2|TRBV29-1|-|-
TGCAGCGTTGAAAAGGGGACTCTCTATGGCTACACCTTC
CSVEKGTLYGYTF
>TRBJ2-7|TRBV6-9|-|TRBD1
TGTGCCAGCACCCATGCGAGGACAGGGGCCCCCTCCTACGAGCAGTACTTC
CASTHARTGAPSYEQYF
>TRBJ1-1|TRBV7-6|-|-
TGTGCCAGCAGCTTTCAAAGGAACACTGAAGCTTTCTTT
CASSFQRNTEAFF
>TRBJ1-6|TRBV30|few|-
TGTGCCTGGAGTTTATTCGGGAATTCACCCCTCCACTTT
CAWSLFGNSPLHF
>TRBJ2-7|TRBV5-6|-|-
TGTGCCAGCAGCTTCCTGGCAGGAGCCTCCTACGAGCAGTACTTC
CASSFLAGASYEQYF
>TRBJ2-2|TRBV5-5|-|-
TGTGCCAGCAGCTTGGGGGGGAGTGCGGCCGGGGAGCTGTTTTTT
CASSLGGSAAGELFF
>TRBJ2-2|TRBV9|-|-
TGTGCCAGCAGCACCGGGACGGCCTCGAACACCGGGGAGCTGTTTTTT
CASSTGTASNTGELFF
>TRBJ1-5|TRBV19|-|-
TGTGCCAGTAGTATGTTCCTGTACAATCAGCCCCAGCATTTT
CASSMFLYNQPQHF
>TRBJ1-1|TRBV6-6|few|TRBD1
TGTGCCAGCAGTCCTCACAGGGGGCAAGGGACTGAAGCTTTCTTT
CASSPHRGQGTEAFF
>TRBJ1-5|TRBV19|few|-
TGTGCCAGTACCTCCGTCCCTGGGAGCAATCAGCCCCAGCATTTT
CASTSVPGSNQPQHF
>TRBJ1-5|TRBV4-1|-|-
TGCGCCAGCAGCCGGGGGGGTAATAGCAATCAGCCCCAGCATTTT
CASSRGGNSNQPQHF